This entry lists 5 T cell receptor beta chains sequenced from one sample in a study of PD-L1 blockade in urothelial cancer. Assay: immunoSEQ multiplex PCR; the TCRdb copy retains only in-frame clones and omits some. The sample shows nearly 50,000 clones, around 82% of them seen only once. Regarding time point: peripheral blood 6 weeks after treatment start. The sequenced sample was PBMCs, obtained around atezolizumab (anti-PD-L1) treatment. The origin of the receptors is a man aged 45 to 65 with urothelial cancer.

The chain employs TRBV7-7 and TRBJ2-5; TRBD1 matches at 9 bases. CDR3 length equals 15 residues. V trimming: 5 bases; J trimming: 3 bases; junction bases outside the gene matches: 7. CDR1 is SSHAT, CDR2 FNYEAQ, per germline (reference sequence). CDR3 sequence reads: CASSPTDRGKETQYF. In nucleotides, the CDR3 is TGTGCCAGCAGCCCGACCGACAGGGGGAAAGAGACCCAGTACTTC.

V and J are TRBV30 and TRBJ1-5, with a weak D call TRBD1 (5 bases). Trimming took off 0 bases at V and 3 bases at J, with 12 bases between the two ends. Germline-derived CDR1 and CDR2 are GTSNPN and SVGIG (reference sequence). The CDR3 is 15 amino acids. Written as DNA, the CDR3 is TGTGCCTGGAGTGTAAAGGGACTACACAATCAGCCCCAGCATTTT. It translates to CAWSVKGLHNQPQHF.

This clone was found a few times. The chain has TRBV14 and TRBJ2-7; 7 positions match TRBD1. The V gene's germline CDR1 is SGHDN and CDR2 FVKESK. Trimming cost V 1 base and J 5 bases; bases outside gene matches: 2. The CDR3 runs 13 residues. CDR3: CASSQVRGNEQYF. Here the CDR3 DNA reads TGTGCCAGCAGCCAAGTCAGGGGGAACGAGCAGTACTTC. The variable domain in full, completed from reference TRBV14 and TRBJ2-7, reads EAGVTQFPSHSVIEKGQTVTLRCDPISGHDNLYWYRRVMGKEIKFLLHFVKESKQDESGMPNNRFLAERTGGTYSTLKVQPAELEDSGVYFCASSQVRGNEQYFGPGTRLTVT.

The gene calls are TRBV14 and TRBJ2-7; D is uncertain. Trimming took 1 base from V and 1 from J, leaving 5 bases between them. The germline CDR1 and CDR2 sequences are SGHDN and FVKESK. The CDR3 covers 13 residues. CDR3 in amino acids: CASSQVQSYEQYF. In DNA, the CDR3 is TGTGCCAGCAGCCAAGTACAGTCCTACGAGCAGTACTTC.

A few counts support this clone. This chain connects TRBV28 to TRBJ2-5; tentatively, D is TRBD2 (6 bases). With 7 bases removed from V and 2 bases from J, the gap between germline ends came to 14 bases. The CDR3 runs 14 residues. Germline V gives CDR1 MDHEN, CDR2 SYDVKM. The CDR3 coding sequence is TGTGCCAGCATTCCGGCGGGGATTCAAGAGACCCAGTACTTC. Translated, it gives CASIPAGIQETQYF.